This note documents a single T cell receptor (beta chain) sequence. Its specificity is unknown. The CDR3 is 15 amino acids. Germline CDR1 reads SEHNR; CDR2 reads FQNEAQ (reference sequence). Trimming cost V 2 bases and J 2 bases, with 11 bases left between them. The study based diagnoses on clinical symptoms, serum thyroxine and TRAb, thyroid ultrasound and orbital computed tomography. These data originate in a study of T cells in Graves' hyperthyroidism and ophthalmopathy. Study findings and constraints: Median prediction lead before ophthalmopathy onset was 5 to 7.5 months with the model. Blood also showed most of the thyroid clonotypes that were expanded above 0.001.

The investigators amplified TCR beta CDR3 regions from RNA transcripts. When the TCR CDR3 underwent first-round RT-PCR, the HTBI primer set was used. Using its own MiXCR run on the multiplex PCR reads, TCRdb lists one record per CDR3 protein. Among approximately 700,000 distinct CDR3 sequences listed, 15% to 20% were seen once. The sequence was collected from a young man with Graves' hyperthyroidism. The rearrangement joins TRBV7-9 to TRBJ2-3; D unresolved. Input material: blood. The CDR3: CASSLLGSNTDTQYF. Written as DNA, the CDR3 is TGTGCCAGCAGCTTACTGGGGTCTAACACAGATACGCAGTATTTT.